This T cell receptor (beta chain) was recovered during a study of cytomegalovirus exposure and HLA in healthy donors. Study outcomes and limitations: A later analysis reportedly found that, within productive TCRs, an Asian-associated ancestry cluster had fewer N-insertions than the mean observed across the roughly 610 donors. It was taken for granted in presence/absence analyses that sequencing depth across donors was roughly uniform. In the analysis, some V segments, TRBV6-2 and TRBV6-3 included, were excluded as indistinguishable.

This clone appeared once. The antigen is not known. Germline V lookup: CDR1 SGHAT, CDR2 FQNNGV. The CDR3 is made up of 14 amino acids. The V end was cut by 6 bases, the J end by 5 bases, with 16 bases between. 13 Jbeta primers and 60 Vbeta primers were used for the PCR. Sequencing was performed with immunoSEQ multiplex PCR; in TCRdb, only in-frame clones are kept and a portion is missing. There are more than 65,000 clones in the sample; under 80% occur only once, and 5.5% to 8% lies in the top ten. Sequencing was done on a sample of PBMCs. The chain links TRBV11-2 to TRBJ2-5; the D gene is possibly TRBD2 (7 bases). The clonotype comes from a woman in her fifties or sixties in good health and CMV-seropositive. The DNA of the CDR3 is TGTGCCAGCAGACCCGGGGGGCGTGGGGAGACCCAGTACTTC. Encoded protein: CASRPGGRGETQYF.